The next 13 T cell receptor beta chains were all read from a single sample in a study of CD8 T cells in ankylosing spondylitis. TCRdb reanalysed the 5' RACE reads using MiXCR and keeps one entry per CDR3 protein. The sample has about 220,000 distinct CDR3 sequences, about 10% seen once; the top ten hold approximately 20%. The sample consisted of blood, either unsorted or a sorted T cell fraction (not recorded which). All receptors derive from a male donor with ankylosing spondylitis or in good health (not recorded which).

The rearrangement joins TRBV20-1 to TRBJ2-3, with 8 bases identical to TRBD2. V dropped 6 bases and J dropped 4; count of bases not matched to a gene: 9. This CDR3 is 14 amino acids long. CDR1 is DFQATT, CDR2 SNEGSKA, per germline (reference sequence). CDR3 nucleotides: TGCAGTGCACCTATTAGCGGGGTCCCAGATACGCAGTATTTT. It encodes CSAPISGVPDTQYF.

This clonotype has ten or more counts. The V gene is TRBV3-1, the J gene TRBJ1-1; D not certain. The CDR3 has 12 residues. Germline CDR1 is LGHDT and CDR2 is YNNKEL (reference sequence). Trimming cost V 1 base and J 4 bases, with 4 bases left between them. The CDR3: CASSQGSTEAFF. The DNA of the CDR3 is TGTGCCAGCAGCCAAGGAAGCACTGAAGCTTTCTTT.

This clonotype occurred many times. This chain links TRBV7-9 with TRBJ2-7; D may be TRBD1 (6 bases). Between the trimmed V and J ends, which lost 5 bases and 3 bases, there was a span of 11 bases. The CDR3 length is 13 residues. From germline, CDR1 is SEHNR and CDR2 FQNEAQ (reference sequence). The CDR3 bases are TGTGCCAGCAGCCCAGAGGGGGTCTACGAGCAGTACTTC. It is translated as CASSPEGVYEQYF. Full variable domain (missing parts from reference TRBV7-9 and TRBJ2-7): DTGVSQNPRHKITKRGQNVTFRCDPISEHNRLYWYRQTLGQGPEFLTYFQNEAQLEKSRLLSDRFSAERPKGSFSTLEIQRTEQGDSAMYLCASSPEGVYEQYFGPGTRLTVT.

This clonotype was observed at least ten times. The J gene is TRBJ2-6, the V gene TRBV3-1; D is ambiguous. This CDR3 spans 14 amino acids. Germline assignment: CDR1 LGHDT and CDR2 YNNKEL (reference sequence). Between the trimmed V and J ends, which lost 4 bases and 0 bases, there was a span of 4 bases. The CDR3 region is CASSPSSGANVLTF. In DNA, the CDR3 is TGTGCCAGCAGCCCCAGCTCTGGGGCCAACGTCCTGACTTTC.

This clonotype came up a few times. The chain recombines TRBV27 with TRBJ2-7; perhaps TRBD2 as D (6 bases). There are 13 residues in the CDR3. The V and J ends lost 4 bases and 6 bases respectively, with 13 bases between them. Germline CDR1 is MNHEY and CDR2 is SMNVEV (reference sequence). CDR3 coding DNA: TGTGCCAGCAGTTCCACCTTGCGGGGCGAGCAGTACTTC. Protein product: CASSSTLRGEQYF.

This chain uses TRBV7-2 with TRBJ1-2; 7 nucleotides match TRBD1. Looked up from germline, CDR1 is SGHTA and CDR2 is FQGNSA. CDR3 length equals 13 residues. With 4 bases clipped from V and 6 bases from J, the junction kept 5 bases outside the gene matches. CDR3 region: CASSSAGGNGYTF. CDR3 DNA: TGTGCCAGCAGCTCTGCAGGGGGTAATGGCTACACCTTC.

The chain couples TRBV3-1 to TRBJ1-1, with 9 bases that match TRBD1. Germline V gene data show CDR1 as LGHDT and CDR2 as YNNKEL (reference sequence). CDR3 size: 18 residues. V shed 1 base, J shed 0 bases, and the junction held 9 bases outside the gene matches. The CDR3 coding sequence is TGTGCCAGCAGCCAAGTATGGGGACAGGGATACATGAACACTGAAGCTTTCTTT. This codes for CASSQVWGQGYMNTEAFF.

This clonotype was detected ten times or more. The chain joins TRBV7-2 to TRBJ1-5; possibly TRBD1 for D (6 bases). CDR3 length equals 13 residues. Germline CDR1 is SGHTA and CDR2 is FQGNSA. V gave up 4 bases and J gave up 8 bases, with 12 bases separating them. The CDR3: CASSWDKGKPQHF. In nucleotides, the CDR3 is TGTGCCAGCAGCTGGGACAAGGGGAAGCCCCAGCATTTT.

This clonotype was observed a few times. This CDR3 reads CASSQGTGTQYF. The DNA of the CDR3 is TGTGCCAGCAGCCAAGGGACGGGTACGCAGTATTTT. The gene calls are TRBV6-5 and TRBJ2-3; D could derive from TRBD1 or TRBD2 (5 bases each). Deletions cut 6 bases from V and 8 bases from J, with 12 bases between. Germline values: CDR1 MNHEY, CDR2 SVGAGI. The CDR3 totals 12 residues.

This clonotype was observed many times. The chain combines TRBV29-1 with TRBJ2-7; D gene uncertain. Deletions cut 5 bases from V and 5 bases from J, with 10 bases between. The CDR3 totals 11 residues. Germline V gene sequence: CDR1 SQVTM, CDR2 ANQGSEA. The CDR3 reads CSVKGRHEQYF. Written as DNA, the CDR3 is TGCAGCGTTAAAGGTCGTCACGAGCAGTACTTC.

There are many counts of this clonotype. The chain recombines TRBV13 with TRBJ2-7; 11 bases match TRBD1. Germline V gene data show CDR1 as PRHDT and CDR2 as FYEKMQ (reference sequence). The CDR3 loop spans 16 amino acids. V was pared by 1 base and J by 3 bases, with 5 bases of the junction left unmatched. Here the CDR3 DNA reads TGTGCCAGCAGCTTAGAGGGGGGGACAGGGGGCTACGAGCAGTACTTC. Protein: CASSLEGGTGGYEQYF.

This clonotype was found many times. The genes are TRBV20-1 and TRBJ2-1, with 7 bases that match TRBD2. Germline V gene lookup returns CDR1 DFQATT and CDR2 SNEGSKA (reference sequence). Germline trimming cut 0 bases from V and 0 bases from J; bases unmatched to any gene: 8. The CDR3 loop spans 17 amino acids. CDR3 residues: CSARDPLSGPSYNEQFF. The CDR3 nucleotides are TGCAGTGCTAGAGATCCCCTTAGCGGGCCCTCCTACAATGAGCAGTTCTTC.

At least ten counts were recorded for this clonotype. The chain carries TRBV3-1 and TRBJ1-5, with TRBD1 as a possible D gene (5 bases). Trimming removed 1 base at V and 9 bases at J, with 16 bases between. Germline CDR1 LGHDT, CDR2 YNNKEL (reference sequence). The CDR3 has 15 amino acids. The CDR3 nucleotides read TGTGCCAGCAGCCAAGGTACCGCTCAGGGTAGGCCCCAGCATTTT. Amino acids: CASSQGTAQGRPQHF.